What follows are 13 T cell receptor beta chains derived from one specimen sequenced in a study of long-term antiretroviral therapy in people with HIV. Survey-level resolution applied to immunoSEQ assay v3.0. Data came from immunoSEQ multiplex PCR; TCRdb stores just in-frame clones and leaves some out. The table includes fewer than 25,000 clones, around 80% detected once. The specimen was unsorted PBMCs, collected 1.5 years after starting antiretroviral therapy. The receptors stem from a man aged 25 to 40 with HIV.

The rearrangement uses TRBV5-1 and TRBJ2-5; 15 bases align to TRBD2. V dropped 4 bases and J dropped 1; count of bases not matched to a gene: 11. CDR1 is SGHRS and CDR2 is YFSETQ in the germline V gene. The length of the CDR3 is 19 residues. As DNA, the CDR3 is TGCGCCAGCAGCCCTAGGACTAGCGGGGGGGCCGTGCCCCAAGAGACCCAGTACTTC. Translation: CASSPRTSGGAVPQETQYF. The whole variable domain, remainder taken from reference TRBV5-1 and TRBJ2-5, is KAGVTQTPRYLIKTRGQQVTLSCSPISGHRSVSWYQQTPGQGLQFLFEYFSETQRNKGNFPGRFSGRQFSNSRSEMNVSTLELGDSALYLCASSPRTSGGAVPQETQYFGPGTRLLVL.

The rearrangement joins TRBV30 to TRBJ2-3, with 7 bases lining up with TRBD1. From germline, CDR1 is GTSNPN and CDR2 SVGIG (reference sequence). Trimming at V came to 5 bases and at J to 0 bases, leaving 2 bases not matched to a gene. The CDR3 covers 13 residues. The CDR3 region is CAWAGGSTDTQYF. The CDR3 DNA is TGTGCCTGGGCAGGGGGTAGCACAGATACGCAGTATTTT.

This rearrangement joins TRBV4-3 to TRBJ2-1, with TRBD2 matching 10 bases. V trimming: 0 bases; J trimming: 3 bases; junction bases outside the gene matches: 5. Germline lookup yields CDR1 LGHNA and CDR2 YSLEER. The CDR3 runs to 17 residues. The CDR3 region has the DNA TGCGCCAGCAGCCAAGACCGGACTAGCGGCAACTACAATGAGCAGTTCTTC. Translated, it gives CASSQDRTSGNYNEQFF.

This chain connects TRBV21-1 to TRBJ2-7; the table's D call, TRBD1, has no DNA check behind it. TRBV21-1 is termed a pseudogene. The CDR3 consists of 20 residues. As DNA, the CDR3 is TGTGCCAGCATCGCCTGGGAGACAGGGGGAACGCCGACGCGCCCCTACGAGCAGTACTTC. Its translation: CASIAWETGGTPTRPYEQYF.

In its sample, this clone was seen a few times. This chain connects TRBV10-3 to TRBJ1-3; tentatively, D is TRBD1 (5 bases). V shed 4 bases and J shed 4 bases, with 20 bases lying between them. The CDR3 has 17 residues. Looked up from germline, CDR1 is ENHRY and CDR2 is SYGVKD. The CDR3 sequence is CAISGGTGRARGNTIYF. The CDR3 DNA reads TGTGCCATCAGTGGTGGGACTGGGAGGGCCCGCGGAAACACCATATATTTT.

This clone was detected only a few times. The J gene is TRBJ1-1, the V gene TRBV5-4; 7 bases map to TRBD1. The CDR3 sequence is 13 residues long. J gave up 4 bases and V 5 bases, and 5 bases lay outside the gene matches. From germline, CDR1 is SGHNT and CDR2 YYREEE (reference sequence). The CDR3 sequence: CASSTKGATEAFF. The CDR3 nucleotides read TGTGCCAGCAGTACTAAGGGGGCCACTGAAGCTTTCTTT.

The chain combines TRBV7-2 with TRBJ1-1; D not resolved. Germline CDR1 SGHTA, CDR2 FQGNSA. This CDR3 has 12 amino acids. V was cut by 3 bases and J by 10 bases, with 12 bases left in between. The CDR3 coding sequence is TGTGCCAGCAGCTTGCTTGAGTTTACAGCTTTCTTT. Protein: CASSLLEFTAFF. The full variable domain, in which reference TRBV7-2 and TRBJ1-1 provide the parts outside the CDR3, is GAGVSQSPSNKVTEKGKDVELRCDPISGHTALYWYRQSLGQGLEFLIYFQGNSAPDKSGLPSDRFSAERTGGSVSTLTIQRTQQEDSAVYLCASSLLEFTAFFGQGTRLTVV.

V is TRBV5-6 and J is TRBJ1-4; tentative D call: TRBD1 (5 bases). V shed 4 bases and J shed 8 bases, with 18 bases lying between them. The germline V gene encodes CDR1 SGHDT and CDR2 YYEEEE. The CDR3 totals 15 residues. CDR3 in amino acids: CASSVVGTWGEKLFF. The CDR3 DNA is TGTGCCAGCAGCGTCGTCGGGACCTGGGGGGAAAAACTGTTTTTT. Together with reference TRBV5-6 and TRBJ1-4, the CDR3 gives the full variable domain: DAGVTQSPTHLIKTRGQQVTLRCSPKSGHDTVSWYQQALGQGPQFIFQYYEEEERQRGNFPDRFSGHQFPNYSSELNVNALLLGDSALYLCASSVVGTWGEKLFFGSGTQLSVL.

The chain combines TRBV7-2 with TRBJ2-5; 11 nucleotides align to TRBD2. Unmatched junction bases numbered 7, after V lost 4 bases and J lost 0 bases. The CDR3 runs 17 residues. Per the germline V gene, CDR1 is SGHTA and CDR2 is FQGNSA. CDR3 sequence: CASSSGTSGRYQETQYF. The DNA of the CDR3 is TGTGCCAGCAGCTCAGGGACTAGCGGAAGGTACCAAGAGACCCAGTACTTC.

The chain couples TRBV7-3 to TRBJ1-2; TRBD1 aligns across 7 bases. Trimming took 4 bases from V and 6 from J; bases not matched to a gene: 5. CDR3 length equals 13 residues. Germline-derived CDR1 and CDR2 are SGHTA and FQGTGA. CDR3 bases: TGTGCCAGCAGCTCCCAGGGGGGCGATGGCTACACCTTC. Translated: CASSSQGGDGYTF.

Comment on this clone: An end of the junction does not agree with germline; a read error may underlie this. The V gene is TRBV15, the J gene TRBJ1-1; 8 nucleotides agree with TRBD1. The CDR3 contains 13 residues. Germline V gives CDR1 LNHNV, CDR2 YYDKDF (reference sequence). CDR3 in amino acids: CATSRTGRTEAFF. Written as DNA, the CDR3 is TGTGCCACTAGCAGGACAGGGCGAACTGAAGCTTTCTTT. The full variable domain, in which reference TRBV15 and TRBJ1-1 provide the parts outside the CDR3, is DAMVIQNPRYQVTQFGKPVTLSCSQTLNHNVMYWYQQKSSQAPKLLFHYYDKDFNNEADTPDNFQSRRPNTSFCFLDIRSPGLGDTAMYLCATSRTGRTEAFFGQGTRLTVV.

This chain uses TRBV6-4 with TRBJ1-1; 8 bases line up with TRBD1. Germline CDR1 and CDR2: MRHNA and SNTAGT. Losses at the gene ends were 3 bases for V and 5 bases for J; bases not matched to a gene: 5. The CDR3 sequence is 14 residues long. The CDR3: CASSETGAGTEAFF. The CDR3 bases are TGTGCCAGCAGTGAGACAGGGGCGGGAACTGAAGCTTTCTTT.

The J gene is TRBJ1-3, the V gene TRBV7-9; 10 positions agree with TRBD1. J lost 2 bases, V lost 5 bases, and 6 bases had no gene match. Germline-derived CDR1 and CDR2 are SEHNR and FQNEAQ (reference sequence). CDR3 size: 16 residues. CDR3 residues: CASSHGTGDPGNTIYF. The CDR3 DNA sequence: TGTGCCAGCAGCCACGGGACAGGGGACCCTGGAAACACCATATATTTT.